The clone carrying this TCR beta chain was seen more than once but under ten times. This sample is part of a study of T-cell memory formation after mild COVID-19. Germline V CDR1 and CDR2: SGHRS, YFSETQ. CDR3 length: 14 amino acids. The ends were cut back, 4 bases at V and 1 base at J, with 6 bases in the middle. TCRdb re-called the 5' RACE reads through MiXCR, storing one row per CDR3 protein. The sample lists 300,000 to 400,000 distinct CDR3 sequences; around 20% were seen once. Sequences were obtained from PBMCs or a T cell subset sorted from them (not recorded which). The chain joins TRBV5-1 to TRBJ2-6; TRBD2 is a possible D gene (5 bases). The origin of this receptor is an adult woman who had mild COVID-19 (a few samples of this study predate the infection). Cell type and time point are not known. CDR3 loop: CASSRESGANVLTF. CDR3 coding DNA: TGCGCCAGCAGCAGGGAGTCTGGGGCCAACGTCCTGACTTTC. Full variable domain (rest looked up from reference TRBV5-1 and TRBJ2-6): KAGVTQTPRYLIKTRGQQVTLSCSPISGHRSVSWYQQTPGQGLQFLFEYFSETQRNKGNFPGRFSGRQFSNSRSEMNVSTLELGDSALYLCASSRESGANVLTFGAGSRLTVL.